This TCR beta chain stems from a study of shared clonotypes between healthy human individuals. Trimming took off 1 base at V and 2 bases at J, with 9 bases between the two ends. CDR3 length: 14 amino acids. Germline values: CDR1 SGHAT, CDR2 FQNNGV. TCRdb's table, derived via immunoSEQ multiplex PCR, lists solely in-frame clones and lacks some. The table has approximately 640,000 clones, about three quarters seen once. This clonotype originated in a woman aged 25 to 39 in good health. The genes are TRBV11-2 and TRBJ2-7, with unresolved D. Specimen: memory CD4+ T cells sorted from blood. As for subset: CD45RA-negative fraction. CDR3 sequence reads: CASSLAQLTYEQYF. CDR3 nucleotides: TGTGCCAGCAGCTTAGCACAGCTAACCTACGAGCAGTACTTC.